This T cell receptor (beta chain) was obtained from a study of molecular identifiers for immune sequencing clone quantification (dated by TCRdb to between 2018 and 2020). For the study in its entirety: For a replicate experiment, RNA from roughly 20,000 or 100,000 naive CD8 T cells was divided into five aliquots, and four of the five aliquots were sequenced. The study was a methods study using CD8 T cells to benchmark molecular-identifier clustering-based TCR repertoire sequencing (MIDCIRS) and TCR RNA copy counting.

Naive CD8 T cell libraries were made from approximately 20,000 to 1,000,000 sorted cells using 10%, 30% or 50% of purified RNA. On a BD FACSAria II, naive CD8 T cells were FACS-sorted as CD8+CD4-CCR7+CD45RA+ and collected into RLT Plus buffer. Ten to eleven TCR copies' worth of Jurkat RNA were spiked into about 19,000-1,000,000 naive CD8 T cell samples to test detection sensitivity. CD8 T cells were enriched with RosetteSep CD8+ T Cell Enrichment Cocktail and Ficoll-Paque, followed by ACK red cell lysis. Receptor amplification or capture employed PCR. These reads were obtained on a NextSeq 500. Bulk TCR libraries were prepared as previously described, using TCR primers listed in Table S5. Purification of total RNA was performed with the Qiagen AllPrep DNA/RNA kit. Before analysis, reads from multiple sequencing runs of one library were combined. The authors processed their data as follows. Reads were retained only if an exact TCR constant sequence was present, and the retained reads were trimmed to 150 nt and grouped according to their 12-nt molecular barcodes. Within each barcode group, reads were sub-clustered at a 15% Levenshtein threshold, and quality-weighted consensus sequences were built per RNA molecule. Non-functional sequences were discarded, and so were lower-count sequences lying one edit away from another sequence. Based on a fit of two negative binomial distributions, barcode sub-clusters having less than 20% of the maximum read count were discarded. The public reads were reprocessed in TCRdb via fastp at Q25 and MiXCR, keeping in-frame beta chains. For every CDR3 protein sequence, its rows merge into one entry that carries the most common genes and DNA. These V and J calls originate from TCRdb's pipeline instead of the authors' own analysis. The sample table contains roughly 300,000 distinct CDR3 sequences; only one count was recorded for roughly a quarter of them. The top ten clonotypes cover about 0.73% of the sample.

This clonotype was counted at least ten times. This clone's antigen is unknown. Base qualities were left out, and no much larger clone turns up one base away. Points the paper makes about the study in general: In CMV-specific effector cells, over 98% of molecules were held by clones above 20 RNA copies, whereas under 1% of molecules were held by such clones in naive cells. When barcode sub-clustering was omitted, TCR diversity was inflated by chimeric consensus sequences, with chimeras reaching as high as 47%. About 3 recovered TCR RNA copies per cell were obtained by modeling, versus roughly 10 by digital PCR, implying a capture efficiency of about 30%. Spiked-in Jurkat TCR RNA (roughly 10 copies' worth), which is not part of the donor repertoire, was contained in the naive libraries. Identical TCR molecules sharing a barcode could cause highly expanded clone sizes to be underestimated. Spiked-in Jurkat TCR RNA equal to a single cell's worth was reported to be detectable even within one million naive CD8 T cells.

V and J lose 7 bases and 2 bases, and a span of 11 bases separates them. As encoded in the germline V gene, CDR1 is SQVTM while CDR2 is ANQGSEA. Including cysteine and phenylalanine, the CDR3 has 12 amino acids. Left in the record is the CDR3 DNA by itself, 36 bases read in frame from the first base. The receptor's source is a human donor in good health. Some libraries in this study had Jurkat cell RNA spiked in. Material for sequencing was naive CD8+ T cells from blood, with Jurkat cell RNA spiked in. This specimen's cell subset or site label, interpreted: FACS-sorted CD8+CD4-CCR7+CD45RA+ naive T cells. The chain joins TRBV29-1 to TRBJ1-2, and the D gene may be TRBD1, 6 bases matching. The CDR3: CSDTQGNYGYTF. The nucleotide sequence reads as follows: TGCAGCGATACACAGGGAAACTATGGCTACACCTTC. The CDR3, completed at both ends by the reference TRBV29-1 and TRBJ1-2 genes, gives the full variable domain SAVISQKPSRDICQRGTSLTIQCQVDSQVTMMFWYRQQPGQSLTLIATANQGSEATYESGFVIDKFPISRPNLTFSTLTVSNMSPEDSSIYLCSDTQGNYGYTFGSGTRLTVV.